Reported below is one T cell receptor beta chain. The junction shows a germline mismatch at one end, possibly a read error. This CDR3 comprises 11 residues. Germline values: CDR1 SGHRS, CDR2 YFSETQ. 13 Jbeta primers and 60 Vbeta primers were used for the PCR. Using immunoSEQ multiplex PCR, the repertoire was profiled, and TCRdb retains in-frame clones only, with some absent. The sample comprises fewer than 250,000 clones, 70% to 80% of which are singletons, and about 14% rests with the top ten. The data originate from a study of cytomegalovirus exposure and HLA in healthy donors. The V call is TRBV5-1, the J call TRBJ2-5; D ambiguous. The clonotype was recovered from a woman in her thirties in good health and CMV-seropositive. The sequenced sample was PBMCs. The CDR3 DNA is TGCGCCAGCAGCCTAAAAGAGGCCCAGTACTTC. Amino acid sequence: CASSLKEAQYF.